This entry features one T cell receptor (beta chain) sequence. The sample belongs to a study of blood T cell repertoires in COVID-19. Study information: Samples came from the United States, Italy and Spain, spanning acute and convalescent COVID-19. In each case, the material was cDNA or gDNA derived from T cells, B-cell-depleted T cells, or PBMCs.

In the authors' methods: Researchers report that nucleated cell counts were estimated from reference gene primer amplification. Clones were read by immunoSEQ multiplex PCR, and TCRdb kept only the in-frame ones, dropping some. V and J calls and clone size are given by that table; D and trimming were obtained from the DNA. The sample shows more than 70,000 clones, 75% to 85% of them seen only once. The CDR3 is 14 residues long. Germline V gene lookup returns CDR1 SEHNR and CDR2 FQNEAQ (reference sequence). The V gene lost 6 bases and the J gene lost 0 bases, with 8 bases spanning the gap. The J gene is TRBJ2-2, the V gene TRBV7-9; D remains ambiguous. This TCR derives from a woman between 70 and 85 years old with acute or convalescent COVID-19. The specimen sequenced was peripheral blood. The CDR3 loop is CASRDTTNTGELFF. CDR3 sequence (DNA): TGTGCCAGCAGAGACACGACGAACACCGGGGAGCTGTTTTTT.